Presented here are 29 T cell receptor beta chains from one specimen sequenced in a study of OX40 agonist ivuxolimab in advanced cancers. Profiling relied on immunoSEQ multiplex PCR, and the TCRdb table lists in-frame clones only, not all of them. Among around 87,000 clones listed, 90% to 95% were seen once. The specimen was CD4+ or CD8+ T cells sorted from blood, collected in a trial of the OX40 agonist ivuxolimab. All receptors derive from an adult with an advanced solid tumor such as melanoma, head and neck, liver or kidney cancer.

This rearrangement joins TRBV19 to TRBJ2-7, with TRBD2 as a possible D gene (6 bases). Trimming took 5 bases from V and 5 from J, leaving 19 bases between them. Germline loops: CDR1 LNHDA, CDR2 SQIVND (reference sequence). The CDR3 sequence is 15 residues long. In DNA form, the CDR3 reads TGTGCCAGTAGTCCCCGGGGTAGCGGCTGGAACGAGCAGTACTTC. This translates into CASSPRGSGWNEQYF.

The rearrangement uses TRBV6-1 and TRBJ2-7; TRBD2 matches at 13 bases. This CDR3 has 18 residues. Germline values: CDR1 MNHNS, CDR2 SASEGT. Trimming took 2 bases from V and 0 from J; bases not matched to a gene: 7. The DNA of the CDR3 is TGTGCCAGCAGTGAACCGGGACTAGCGGGACCCAGCTCCTACGAGCAGTACTTC. Translation gives CASSEPGLAGPSSYEQYF.

As for this clone: At the DNA level, this CDR3 is encoded by other sequences in the same sample as well. CDR3 loop: CAWSHTGGSEQYF. DNA of the CDR3: TGTGCCTGGTCTCATACAGGGGGTAGCGAGCAGTACTTC. V usage is TRBV30 and J usage is TRBJ2-7; 8 nucleotides align to TRBD1. Germline V gene data show CDR1 as GTSNPN and CDR2 as SVGIG (reference sequence). There are 13 residues in the CDR3. V was pared by 5 bases and J by 6 bases, with 9 bases of the junction left unmatched.

The V gene is TRBV11-2, the J gene TRBJ2-7; TRBD1 is a possible D gene (5 bases). The CDR3 consists of 12 residues. CDR1 SGHAT and CDR2 FQNNGV come from the germline V gene. V lost 2 bases to trimming and J lost 3 bases, with 5 bases between them. CDR3 sequence reads: CASSLRGYEQYF. The CDR3 DNA reads TGTGCCAGCAGCTTAAGGGGCTACGAGCAGTACTTC.

The chain carries TRBV19 and TRBJ2-1, with 11 bases lining up with TRBD2. The germline gives CDR1 LNHDA, CDR2 SQIVND (reference sequence). There are 14 residues in the CDR3. The ends lost 2 bases at V and 10 bases at J; junction bases unmatched: 4. CDR3 nucleotides: TGTGCCAGTAGTATAACTAGCGGGAGTACAGAGCAGTTCTTC. It encodes CASSITSGSTEQFF.

This sequence joins TRBV2 and TRBJ2-7; D not certain. This CDR3 comprises 10 residues. The germline V gene has CDR1 SNHLY and CDR2 FYNNEI. Between the trimmed V and J ends, which lost 1 base and 6 bases, there was a span of 1 base. In DNA, the CDR3 is TGTGCCAGCAGTGAAGTCGAGCAGTACTTC. Its protein product is CASSEVEQYF.

The CDR3 reads CASSLEAGSYEQYF. In DNA, the CDR3 is TGTGCCAGCAGCTTGGAAGCAGGCTCCTACGAGCAGTACTTC. The V gene is TRBV5-4, the J gene TRBJ2-7; the D is unclear. This CDR3 spans 14 amino acids. CDR1 SGHNT and CDR2 YYREEE come from the germline V gene (reference sequence). Trimming shortened V by 0 bases and J by 0 bases, and 7 bases separated the two germline ends.

The J gene is TRBJ1-6, the V gene TRBV5-1, with D hard to call. Germline V gene data show CDR1 as SGHRS and CDR2 as YFSETQ. The CDR3 totals 18 residues. V dropped 0 bases and J dropped 0 bases, with 13 bases sitting between them. The CDR3 reads CASSLEGRLSSYNSPLHF. CDR3 nucleotide sequence: TGCGCCAGCAGCTTGGAAGGGAGACTGAGCTCCTATAATTCACCCCTCCACTTT.

V usage is TRBV7-8 and J usage is TRBJ2-5; 11 bases fit TRBD1. V gave up 7 bases and J gave up 4 bases; unmatched junction bases: 11. CDR1 is SGHVS, CDR2 FQNEAQ, per germline. The CDR3 has 16 amino acids. CDR3 protein: CASTSGQGDPRETQYF. CDR3 sequence (DNA): TGTGCCAGCACCTCGGGACAGGGGGACCCACGAGAGACCCAGTACTTC.

The rearrangement uses TRBV11-2 and TRBJ2-1; no firm D call. CDR1 is SGHAT, CDR2 FQNNGV, per germline. Trimming took off 1 base at V and 8 bases at J, with 6 bases between the two ends. CDR3 length: 12 amino acids. The CDR3 DNA is TGTGCCAGCAGCTTAGGGGCTTATGAGCAGTTCTTC. Its translation: CASSLGAYEQFF.

CDR3 protein: CAISEVAGGGDTQYF. The CDR3 DNA follows: TGTGCCATCAGTGAGGTAGCGGGGGGGGGAGATACGCAGTATTTT. V and J are TRBV10-3 and TRBJ2-3, with 11 bases fitting TRBD2. The CDR3 totals 15 residues. The germline V gene encodes CDR1 ENHRY and CDR2 SYGVKD. V shed 2 bases, J shed 5 bases, and the junction held 3 bases outside the gene matches.

This clone was seen a single time. The V and J genes are TRBV6-5 and TRBJ1-5; D remains unclear. The CDR3 sequence is 11 residues long. Germline loops: CDR1 MNHEY, CDR2 SVGAGI. Trimming left V 5 bases short and J 6 bases short, with 5 bases between. CDR3 sequence (DNA): TGTGCCAGCAGTGAAGGTCAGCCCCAGCATTTT. Translating it yields CASSEGQPQHF.

The genes are TRBV5-6 and TRBJ1-5; 7 bases are a match to TRBD1. The CDR3 contains 14 residues. V was clipped by 3 bases and J by 3 bases; unmatched bases: 3. CDR1 is SGHDT, CDR2 YYEEEE, per germline. The CDR3 loop is CASSYGTANQPQHF. CDR3 coding DNA: TGTGCCAGCAGCTACGGGACAGCCAATCAGCCCCAGCATTTT.

The V gene is TRBV15, the J gene TRBJ1-1; 7 bases align to TRBD1. Germline V lookup: CDR1 LNHNV, CDR2 YYDKDF (reference sequence). The CDR3 is 14 residues long. V shed 8 bases, J shed 0 bases, and the junction held 6 bases outside the gene matches. The CDR3 loop reads CATRAGGVNTEAFF. As DNA, the CDR3 is TGTGCCACCCGGGCAGGGGGGGTGAACACTGAAGCTTTCTTT.

In nucleotides, the CDR3 is TGTGCCAGCAGCAAAAGGGGCCCCCGGGATGAGCAGTTCTTC. This sequence encodes CASSKRGPRDEQFF. J is TRBJ2-1 and V is TRBV21-1; the DNA was not compared with TRBD1, the D call given in the table. TRBV21-1 has pseudogene status. The CDR3 length is 14 residues.

The V gene is TRBV28, the J gene TRBJ2-7, with TRBD1 matching over 8 bases. The length of the CDR3 is 14 residues. V dropped 7 bases and J dropped 2; count of bases not matched to a gene: 7. Germline CDR1 is MDHEN and CDR2 is SYDVKM. DNA for the CDR3: TGTGCCAGCACCCCGGACAGGGAACCCTACGAGCAGTACTTC. Protein product: CASTPDREPYEQYF. Drawing the rest from reference TRBV28 and TRBJ2-7, the complete variable domain is DVKVTQSSRYLVKRTGEKVFLECVQDMDHENMFWYRQDPGLGLRLIYFSYDVKMKEKGDIPEGYSVSREKKERFSLILESASTNQTSMYLCASTPDREPYEQYFGPGTRLTVT.

CDR3 region: CASSLSASRNSPLHF. The CDR3 coding sequence is TGTGCCAGCAGCTTGAGTGCCAGCCGTAATTCACCCCTCCACTTT. The V gene is TRBV5-5, the J gene TRBJ1-6; D gene uncertain. The CDR3 is made up of 15 amino acids. V was clipped by 1 base and J by 6 bases, with 11 bases between them. Germline values: CDR1 SGHKS, CDR2 YYEKEE (reference sequence).

The chain is built from TRBV12-5 and TRBJ1-2, with 9 bases aligning to TRBD1. CDR1 and CDR2 (germline): LGHNT, FRNRAP. This CDR3 region has 16 residues. V lost 5 bases to trimming and J lost 4 bases; unmatched junction nucleotides: 11. CDR3 DNA sequence: TGTGCTAGTGGTCTCCACGGGACAGGGATCTCCTATGGCTACACCTTC. Protein: CASGLHGTGISYGYTF.

The V gene is TRBV21-1, the J gene TRBJ1-1. TRBV21-1 has pseudogene status. This CDR3 contains 15 residues. The CDR3 region is CASSKADGGPTEAFF. The CDR3 DNA follows: TGTGCCAGCAGCAAAGCTGACGGGGGGCCCACTGAAGCTTTCTTT.

This chain connects TRBV4-3 to TRBJ1-4; 10 nucleotides agree with TRBD1. CDR3 length equals 14 residues. Germline values: CDR1 LGHNA, CDR2 YSLEER. V shed 4 bases and J 6 bases; nucleotides not matched to a gene: 2. The CDR3 region is CASSPGTGDEKLFF. The CDR3 DNA is TGCGCCAGCAGCCCCGGGACAGGGGATGAAAAACTGTTTTTT.

The genes are TRBV12-5 and TRBJ2-1; TRBD2 aligns across 9 bases. The V segment lost 1 base and the J segment 5 bases; nucleotides outside the gene matches: 0. This CDR3 is built from 14 residues. Per germline, CDR1 LGHNT and CDR2 FRNRAP. The CDR3 DNA sequence: TGTGCTAGTGGTTTGGGACTAGCGGACAATGAGCAGTTCTTC. It yields the protein CASGLGLADNEQFF.

J is TRBJ1-2 and V is TRBV4-1; possible D gene TRBD1, 5 bases. Germline lookup yields CDR1 MGHRA and CDR2 YSYEKL. V lost 0 bases and J lost 4, with 9 bases in between. The CDR3 runs 14 residues. CDR3 sequence reads: CASSQDLGGYGYTF. Written as DNA, the CDR3 is TGCGCCAGCAGCCAAGATCTTGGGGGCTATGGCTACACCTTC.

This chain connects TRBV6-6 to TRBJ1-1; perhaps TRBD1 as D (5 bases). Germline V gives CDR1 MNHNY, CDR2 SVGAGI (reference sequence). The CDR3 loop spans 15 amino acids. Trimming shortened V by 2 bases and J by 1 base, and 11 bases separated the two germline ends. CDR3 coding DNA: TGTGCCAGCAGTTACCCGCCGGGGGGGAACACTGAAGCTTTCTTT. Its protein product is CASSYPPGGNTEAFF.

This chain joins TRBV10-3 and TRBJ1-5; unclear D gene. The germline V gene encodes CDR1 ENHRY and CDR2 SYGVKD. V dropped 0 bases and J dropped 6 bases, with 12 bases sitting between them. This CDR3 is 15 amino acids long. The CDR3 sequence is CAISESKASLQPQHF. In DNA, the CDR3 is TGTGCCATCAGTGAGTCGAAAGCGTCTCTTCAGCCCCAGCATTTT.

This chain joins TRBV20-1 and TRBJ1-6; possible D gene TRBD1, 5 bases. CDR1 DFQATT and CDR2 SNEGSKA come from the germline V gene (reference sequence). Trimming pared 6 bases from V and 14 bases from J, leaving 14 bases between. This CDR3 spans 11 amino acids. This CDR3 reads CSAETDGALHF. CDR3 nucleotides: TGCAGTGCCGAGACAGATGGAGCCCTCCACTTT.

This chain links TRBV6-5 with TRBJ2-1; D not resolved. Per the germline V gene, CDR1 is MNHEY and CDR2 is SVGAGI. The CDR3 is 11 residues long. Trimming removed 5 bases at V and 10 bases at J, with 9 bases between. The DNA of the CDR3 is TGTGCCAGCAGTGAGTTCAGGGAGCAGTTCTTC. It specifies CASSEFREQFF.

For the CDR3, the DNA is TGTGCCTGGAGTCCCCAGCGGGAGAGGCGTACCGGGGAGCTGTTTTTT. Its translation is CAWSPQRERRTGELFF. The J gene is TRBJ2-2, the V gene TRBV30; 8 nucleotides match TRBD2. Trimming took 2 bases from V and 5 from J; bases not matched to a gene: 10. In germline, CDR1 is GTSNPN, CDR2 SVGIG (reference sequence). This CDR3 has 16 amino acids.

This sequence joins TRBV13 and TRBJ2-7; D not certain. V shed 5 bases and J shed 4 bases, with 9 bases lying between them. Germline CDR1 reads PRHDT; CDR2 reads FYEKMQ (reference sequence). The CDR3 is 12 residues long. CDR3 residues: CASSPDGYEQYF. Here the CDR3 DNA reads TGTGCCAGCAGCCCGGACGGATACGAGCAGTACTTC. The full variable domain, in which reference TRBV13 and TRBJ2-7 provide the parts outside the CDR3, is AAGVIQSPRHLIKEKRETATLKCYPIPRHDTVYWYQQGPGQDPQFLISFYEKMQSDKGSIPDRFSAQQFSDYHSELNMSSLELGDSALYFCASSPDGYEQYFGPGTRLTVT.

The CDR3 DNA reads TGCGCCAGCAGCTTGGGAGGAGATACGCAGTATTTT. It translates to CASSLGGDTQYF. The V gene is TRBV5-1, the J gene TRBJ2-3; no reliable D call. The CDR3 is made up of 12 amino acids. CDR1 and CDR2 from the germline V gene are SGHRS and YFSETQ. The V end was cut by 0 bases, the J end by 5 bases, with 4 bases between.